Listed below are T cell receptor beta chains from one sample, sequenced in a study of neurological immune-mediated disorders. Using its own MiXCR run on the 5' RACE reads, TCRdb lists one record per CDR3 protein. This sample has fewer than 50,000 distinct CDR3 sequences, with 14% found just once. Sequenced material: CD4+ T cells from blood. The receptors come from a woman aged 60-70 years with HTLV-1-associated myelopathy (HAM/TSP). CDR3s include the opening cysteine and the closing phenylalanine or tryptophan. D genes are given only for firm matches. Part of the rows lack a size; the others show once, few, many or a class for expanded clones.

clone_size	j_call	v_call	d_call	cdr3_aa	cdr3_nt
many	TRBJ2-2	TRBV5-6	TRBD1	CASSLEGGQYTGELFF	TGTGCCAGCAGCTTGGAAGGGGGACAGTACACCGGGGAGCTGTTTTTT
many	TRBJ1-1	TRBV20-1	NA	CSASGVVDTEAFF	TGCAGTGCTAGTGGGGTGGTCGACACTGAAGCTTTCTTT
many	TRBJ2-2	TRBV6-6	TRBD2	CASSSGGGNTGELFF	TGTGCCAGCAGTTCGGGCGGGGGTAACACCGGGGAGCTGTTTTTT
few	TRBJ2-4	TRBV19	TRBD1	CASHQTGGYIQYF	TGTGCCAGCCATCAGACAGGGGGATACATTCAGTACTTC
many	TRBJ2-1	TRBV20-1	TRBD1	CSARQGARGHNEQFF	TGCAGTGCTAGACAGGGGGCGCGAGGACACAATGAGCAGTTCTTC
many	TRBJ2-3	TRBV20-1	NA	CSAPAFFDTQYF	TGCAGTGCACCCGCTTTCTTTGATACGCAGTATTTT
many	TRBJ1-1	TRBV14	NA	CASSHNRNTEAFF	TGTGCCAGCAGCCACAACAGGAACACTGAAGCTTTCTTT
many	TRBJ1-2	TRBV20-1	NA	CSASRHGDALF	TGCAGTGCTTCTCGACACGGAGACGCCCTCTTC
many	TRBJ2-2	TRBV20-1	TRBD1	CSASTGVTGELFF	TGCAGTGCTAGTACAGGGGTCACCGGGGAGCTGTTTTTT
NA	TRBJ2-3	TRBV16	TRBD2	CASLQVAGGSTDTQYF	TGTGCCAGCCTCCAAGTAGCGGGGGGGAGCACAGATACGCAGTATTTT
many	TRBJ1-2	TRBV2	TRBD1	CASKIRDSPNYGYTF	TGTGCCAGCAAAATCCGGGACAGCCCTAACTATGGCTACACCTTC
many	TRBJ2-7	TRBV6-9	TRBD1	CASSCHRGSYEQYF	TGTGCCAGCAGTTGTCACAGGGGCTCCTACGAGCAGTACTTC
NA	TRBJ1-1	TRBV20-1	NA	CSATRQGGTEAFF	TGCAGTGCCACACGTCAGGGTGGGACTGAAGCTTTCTTT
many	TRBJ2-7	TRBV29-1	NA	CSVSVIGLYEQYF	TGCAGCGTATCGGTCATAGGGCTCTACGAGCAGTACTTC
many	TRBJ2-7	TRBV10-3	TRBD1	CAKGQATYEQYF	TGTGCCAAGGGACAGGCCACCTACGAGCAGTACTTC
many	TRBJ2-3	TRBV20-1	TRBD2	CSAREVGRGTGSTDTQYF	TGCAGTGCTAGAGAGGTGGGGCGGGGGACTGGTAGCACAGATACGCAGTATTTT
many	TRBJ1-4	TRBV29-1	TRBD1	CSVGTGREKLFF	TGCAGCGTTGGGACAGGGAGGGAAAAACTGTTTTTT
many	TRBJ1-1	TRBV12-3/TRBV12-4	TRBD1	CASSLRDRATEAFF	TGTGCCAGCAGCCTAAGGGACAGGGCCACTGAAGCTTTCTTT
many	TRBJ1-6	TRBV6-2/TRBV6-3	NA	CASSPPGRSPLHF	TGTGCCAGCAGTCCCCCCGGTCGGTCACCCCTCCACTTT
many	TRBJ1-1	TRBV4-2	TRBD1	CASSLLGQQNTEAFF	TGTGCCAGCAGCCTACTGGGACAGCAGAACACTGAAGCTTTCTTT
many	TRBJ1-5	TRBV5-1	NA	CASSLAPGANQPQHF	TGCGCCAGCAGCTTGGCGCCCGGGGCAAATCAGCCCCAGCATTTT
many	TRBJ1-2	TRBV6-6	TRBD1	CASSYSRQGTYGYTF	TGTGCCAGCAGTTACTCGCGACAGGGAACCTATGGCTACACCTTC
NA	TRBJ1-2	TRBV29-1	NA	CSVGKGEDYGYNF	TGCAGCGTTGGGAAGGGGGAGGACTATGGCTACAACTTC
NA	TRBJ1-1	TRBV20-1	NA	CSARECRSNTEAFF	TGCAGTGCTAGAGAGTGTAGGAGTAACACTGAAGCTTTCTTT
many	TRBJ2-1	TRBV29-1	NA	CSVEYRAYGEQFF	TGCAGCGTTGAATACAGGGCCTATGGTGAGCAGTTCTTC
many	TRBJ1-1	TRBV12-3/TRBV12-4	NA	CASTQGAPEAFF	TGTGCCAGCACACAGGGAGCCCCTGAAGCTTTCTTT
NA	TRBJ2-3	TRBV3-1	NA	CASIPERGTDTQYF	TGTGCCAGCATCCCGGAGCGTGGCACAGATACGCAGTATTTT
many	TRBJ1-1	TRBV6-4	TRBD1	CASSVRDRCMNTEAFF	TGTGCCAGCAGTGTCCGGGACAGGTGCATGAACACTGAAGCTTTCTTT
many	TRBJ1-1	TRBV6-6	NA	CASSYSGGEGTEAFF	TGTGCCAGCAGTTACTCGGGGGGTGAAGGCACTGAAGCTTTCTTT
many	TRBJ2-3	TRBV28	TRBD2	CASSSRGGTDTQYF	TGTGCCAGCAGTTCCCGGGGGGGCACAGATACGCAGTATTTT
many	TRBJ2-6	TRBV18	NA	CASSLGATGANVLTF	TGTGCCAGCTCACTGGGGGCGACTGGGGCCAACGTCCTGACTTTC
many	TRBJ1-1	TRBV15	TRBD1	CATLRTGNTEAFF	TGTGCCACCTTACGGACAGGTAACACTGAAGCTTTCTTT
many	TRBJ2-2	TRBV5-1	TRBD1	CASSFGQGRTGELFF	TGCGCCAGCAGCTTTGGACAGGGGAGGACCGGGGAGCTGTTTTTT
many	TRBJ1-2	TRBV12-3/TRBV12-4	NA	CASSSWSRSEYGYTF	TGTGCCAGCAGTTCCTGGAGCAGATCCGAGTATGGCTACACCTTC